What follows is one T cell receptor (beta chain) and its context. Its target is unknown. Mismatch with germline at one junction end may stem from a read error. This CDR3 is also generated by other DNA sequences in the sample. Germline values: CDR1 LGHNA, CDR2 YSLEER. The CDR3 consists of 15 residues. This sample stems from a study of OX40 agonist ivuxolimab in advanced cancers. About the research overall: Hepatocellular carcinoma, melanoma, renal cell or head and neck cancer affected the dose-escalation patients. Two patients with cutaneous melanoma and one with hepatocellular carcinoma, three in total, showed partial responses. Averaging 60 years in age, with a range of about 23 to 90, the cohort was around 85% male. Study results and limitations: CD4+ and CD8+ blood T cells expanded clonally by week 6 at 0.1 to 3.0 mg/kg.

Generated by immunoSEQ multiplex PCR, the TCRdb table keeps only in-frame clones and is missing some. The sample holds 42,000 or so clones; roughly nine tenths are singletons and the top ten take 4.7%. The V gene is TRBV4-3, the J gene TRBJ2-7, with D perhaps TRBD1 or TRBD2 (5 bases each). The clonotype originates from an adult with an advanced solid tumor such as melanoma, head and neck, liver or kidney cancer. This specimen was CD4+ or CD8+ T cells sorted from blood, taken in a trial of the OX40 agonist ivuxolimab. The CDR3 protein is CASSQEPGRSYEQYF. The CDR3 DNA reads as TGCGCCAGCAGCCAAGAGCCGGGGCGCTCCTATGAGCAGTACTTC.